The clone carrying this T cell receptor (beta chain) was recorded only once. Its target is unknown. Germline is not matched at one junction end, which may reflect a read error. CDR1 is MGHRA, CDR2 YSYEKL, per germline. This CDR3 spans 19 amino acids. Three rounds of nested PCR, following a modified ARM-PCR protocol, produced the TCRbeta library. TCRdb called the multiplex PCR reads again in MiXCR, with one record for every CDR3 protein. The table records 68,000 or so distinct CDR3 sequences, almost 60% of them present only once. This sample's RNA came from whole unsorted tissue. The source of the sample is a study of tumor and adjacent non-tumor tissue in lung cancer. Study details: The cohort had 12 to 13 adenocarcinoma, a couple of squamous cell and 1 small cell patients. Study results and limitations: Significantly higher TCR diversity was found in tumor than normal lung.

V usage is TRBV4-1 and J usage is TRBJ2-7; 9 nucleotides agree with TRBD2. The sequence was obtained from a man aged 50 to 60 with non-small cell lung cancer. The specimen sequenced was lung tumor tissue. The DNA for the CDR3 is TGCACCAGCAGCCAAGAAGGCCCGACGGGACTAGCTGGATCCTACGAGCAGTACTTC. It codes for CTSSQEGPTGLAGSYEQYF.